This T cell receptor beta chain was captured by sequencing in a study of CD8 T cells in ankylosing spondylitis. V shed 0 bases and J 8 bases; nucleotides not matched to a gene: 5. Germline lookup yields CDR1 DFQATT and CDR2 SNEGSKA (reference sequence). The CDR3 is made up of 14 amino acids. Overall study findings and caveats: For ankylosing spondylitis blood, a TCR beta motif of seven to nine highly homologous variants appeared characteristic. Disease-linked clones, CD8+, were relatively rare in peripheral blood. Before this, some motif variants had been reported in reactive arthritis synovial fluid and blood. Significantly higher representation of disease-linked clones was reported for matched ankylosing spondylitis synovial fluid.

It was by quantitative 5'-RACE with molecular barcodes that TCR beta libraries were made. In TCRdb, the 5' RACE reads were re-called with MiXCR into one record per CDR3 protein. This sample has about 420,000 distinct CDR3 sequences, with approximately 20% found just once. This clonotype was detected only a few times. Its matching antigen is unknown. The specimen was blood, either unsorted or a sorted T cell fraction (not recorded which). This chain joins TRBV20-1 and TRBJ2-1; 9 nucleotides line up with TRBD1. The clonotype was recovered from a male donor with ankylosing spondylitis. CDR3 coding DNA: TGCAGTGCTAGAGAGGGGACAGGGCTACATGAGCAGTTCTTC. Protein: CSAREGTGLHEQFF.